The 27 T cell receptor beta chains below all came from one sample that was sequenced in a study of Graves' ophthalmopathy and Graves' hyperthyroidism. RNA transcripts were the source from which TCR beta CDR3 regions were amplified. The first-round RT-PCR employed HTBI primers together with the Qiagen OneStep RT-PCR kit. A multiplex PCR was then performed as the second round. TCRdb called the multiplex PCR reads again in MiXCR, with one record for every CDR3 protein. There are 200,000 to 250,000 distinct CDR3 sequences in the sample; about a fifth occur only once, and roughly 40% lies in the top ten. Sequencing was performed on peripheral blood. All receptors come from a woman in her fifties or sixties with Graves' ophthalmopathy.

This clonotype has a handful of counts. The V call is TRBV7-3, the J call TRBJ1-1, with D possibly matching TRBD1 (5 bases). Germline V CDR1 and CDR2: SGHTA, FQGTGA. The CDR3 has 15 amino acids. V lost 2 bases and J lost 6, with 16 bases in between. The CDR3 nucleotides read TGTGCCAGCAGCTTATATGGGGCAGGAACATCTGAAGCTTTCTTT. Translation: CASSLYGAGTSEAFF.

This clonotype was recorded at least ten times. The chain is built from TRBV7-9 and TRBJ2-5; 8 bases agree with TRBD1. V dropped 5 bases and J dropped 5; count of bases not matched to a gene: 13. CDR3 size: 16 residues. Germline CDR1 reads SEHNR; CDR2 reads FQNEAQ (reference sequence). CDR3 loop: CASSTTLTGAGETQYF. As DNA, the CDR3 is TGTGCCAGCAGCACGACGCTGACAGGGGCCGGGGAGACCCAGTACTTC.

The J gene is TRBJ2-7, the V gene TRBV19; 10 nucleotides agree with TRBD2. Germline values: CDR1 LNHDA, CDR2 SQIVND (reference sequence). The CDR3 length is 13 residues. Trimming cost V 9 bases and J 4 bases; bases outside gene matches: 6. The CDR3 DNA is TGTGCCAGCGGAGCGGGAGGGCCGTACGAGCAGTACTTC. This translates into CASGAGGPYEQYF.

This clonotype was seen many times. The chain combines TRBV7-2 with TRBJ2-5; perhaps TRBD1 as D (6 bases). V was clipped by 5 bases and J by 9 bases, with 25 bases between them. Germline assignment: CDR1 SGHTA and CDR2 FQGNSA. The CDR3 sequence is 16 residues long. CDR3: CASSHSGTRVRGAQYF. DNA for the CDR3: TGTGCCAGCAGCCACTCCGGGACAAGGGTGCGAGGGGCCCAGTACTTC.

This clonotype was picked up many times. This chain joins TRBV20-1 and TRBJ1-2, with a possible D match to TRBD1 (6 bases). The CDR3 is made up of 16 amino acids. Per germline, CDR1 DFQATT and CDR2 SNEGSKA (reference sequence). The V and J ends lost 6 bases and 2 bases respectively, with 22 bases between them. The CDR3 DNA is TGCAGTGCCGGGGGGCGGACGCAACTTCGCAACTATGGCTACACCTTC. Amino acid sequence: CSAGGRTQLRNYGYTF.

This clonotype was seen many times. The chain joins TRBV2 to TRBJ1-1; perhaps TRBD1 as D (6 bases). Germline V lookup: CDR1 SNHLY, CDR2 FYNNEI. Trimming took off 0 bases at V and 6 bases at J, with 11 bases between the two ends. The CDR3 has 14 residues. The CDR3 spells CASSEARGAAEAFF. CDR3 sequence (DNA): TGTGCCAGCAGTGAAGCGAGGGGGGCCGCTGAAGCTTTCTTT.

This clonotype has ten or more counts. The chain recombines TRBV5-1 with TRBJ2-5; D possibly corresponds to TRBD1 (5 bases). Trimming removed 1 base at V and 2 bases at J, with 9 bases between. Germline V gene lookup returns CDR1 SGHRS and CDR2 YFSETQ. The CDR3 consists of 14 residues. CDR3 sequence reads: CASSLTTAQETQYF. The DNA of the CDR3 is TGCGCCAGCAGCTTGACGACAGCTCAAGAGACCCAGTACTTC.

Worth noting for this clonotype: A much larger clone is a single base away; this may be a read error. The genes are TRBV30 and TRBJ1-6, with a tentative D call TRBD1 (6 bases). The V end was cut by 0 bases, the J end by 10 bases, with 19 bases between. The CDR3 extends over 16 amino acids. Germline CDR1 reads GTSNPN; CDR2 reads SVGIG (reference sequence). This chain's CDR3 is CAWSVRSDRLRSPLHF. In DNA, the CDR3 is TGTGCCTGGAGTGTACGCTCTGACAGGCTTCGATCACCCCTCCACTTT. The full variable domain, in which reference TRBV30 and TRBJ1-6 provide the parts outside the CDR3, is SQTIHQWPATLVQPVGSPLSLECTVEGTSNPNLYWYRQAAGRGLQLLFYSVGIGQISSEVPQNLSASRPQDRQFILSSKKLLLSDSGFYLCAWSVRSDRLRSPLHFGNGTRLTVT.

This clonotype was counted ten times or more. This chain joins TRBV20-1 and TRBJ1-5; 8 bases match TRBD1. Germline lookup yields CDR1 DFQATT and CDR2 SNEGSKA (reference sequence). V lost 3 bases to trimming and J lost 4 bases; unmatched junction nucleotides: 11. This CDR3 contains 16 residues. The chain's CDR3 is CSASPWTGSVNQPQHF. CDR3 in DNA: TGCAGTGCTAGTCCCTGGACAGGGAGTGTAAATCAGCCCCAGCATTTT.

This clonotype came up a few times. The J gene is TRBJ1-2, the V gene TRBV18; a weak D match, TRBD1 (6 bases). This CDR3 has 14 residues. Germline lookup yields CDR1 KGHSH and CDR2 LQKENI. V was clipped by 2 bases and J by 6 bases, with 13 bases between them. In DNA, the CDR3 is TGTGCCAGCTCACCAGAGACAGGCCAGGATGGCTACACCTTC. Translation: CASSPETGQDGYTF. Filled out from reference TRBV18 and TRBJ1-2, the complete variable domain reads NAGVMQNPRHLVRRRGQEARLRCSPMKGHSHVYWYRQLPEEGLKFMVYLQKENIIDESGMPKERFSAEFPKEGPSILRIQQVVRGDSAAYFCASSPETGQDGYTFGSGTRLTVV.

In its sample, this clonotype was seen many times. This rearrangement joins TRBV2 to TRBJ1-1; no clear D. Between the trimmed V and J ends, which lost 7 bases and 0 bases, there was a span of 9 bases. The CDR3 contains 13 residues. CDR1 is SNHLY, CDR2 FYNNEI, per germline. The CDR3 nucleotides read TGTGCCAGCAAGGCTGGTATGAACACTGAAGCTTTCTTT. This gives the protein CASKAGMNTEAFF.

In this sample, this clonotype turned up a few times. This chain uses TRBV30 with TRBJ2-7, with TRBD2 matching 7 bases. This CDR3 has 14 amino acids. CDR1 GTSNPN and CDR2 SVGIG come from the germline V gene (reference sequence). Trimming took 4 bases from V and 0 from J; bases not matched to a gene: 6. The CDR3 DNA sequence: TGTGCCTGGACAATAGCGGGTCGCTCCTACGAGCAGTACTTC. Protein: CAWTIAGRSYEQYF.

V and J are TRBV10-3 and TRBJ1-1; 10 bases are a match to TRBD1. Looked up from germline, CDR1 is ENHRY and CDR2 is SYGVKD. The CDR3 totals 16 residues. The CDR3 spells CAKAGRGTGDNTEAFF. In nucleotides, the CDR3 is TGTGCGAAGGCCGGTCGCGGGACAGGGGACAACACTGAAGCTTTCTTT.

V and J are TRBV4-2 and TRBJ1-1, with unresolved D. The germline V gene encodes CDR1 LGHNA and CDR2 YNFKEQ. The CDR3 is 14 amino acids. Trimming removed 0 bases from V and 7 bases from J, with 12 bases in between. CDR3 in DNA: TGTGCCAGCAGCCAAGAGGGCGGGTTCGATGAAGCTTTCTTT. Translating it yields CASSQEGGFDEAFF.

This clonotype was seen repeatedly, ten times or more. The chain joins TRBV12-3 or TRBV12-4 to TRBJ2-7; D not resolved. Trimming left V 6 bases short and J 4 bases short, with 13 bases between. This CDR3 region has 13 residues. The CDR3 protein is CASSRTFGYEQYF. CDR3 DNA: TGTGCCAGCAGCCGTACCTTTGGTTACGAGCAGTACTTC.

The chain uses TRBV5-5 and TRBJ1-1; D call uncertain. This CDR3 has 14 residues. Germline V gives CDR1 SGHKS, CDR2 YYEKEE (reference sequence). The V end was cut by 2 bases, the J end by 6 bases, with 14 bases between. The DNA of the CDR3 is TGTGCCAGCAGCTTCGGGGTCACCGAATCTGAAGCTTTCTTT. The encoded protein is CASSFGVTESEAFF.

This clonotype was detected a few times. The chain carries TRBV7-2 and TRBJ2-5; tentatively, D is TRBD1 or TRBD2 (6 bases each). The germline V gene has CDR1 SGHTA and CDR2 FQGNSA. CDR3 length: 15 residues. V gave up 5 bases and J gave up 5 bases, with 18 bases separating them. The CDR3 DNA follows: TGTGCCAGCAGCCTTAATGCCGGGGGCGGGGAGACCCAGTACTTC. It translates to CASSLNAGGGETQYF.

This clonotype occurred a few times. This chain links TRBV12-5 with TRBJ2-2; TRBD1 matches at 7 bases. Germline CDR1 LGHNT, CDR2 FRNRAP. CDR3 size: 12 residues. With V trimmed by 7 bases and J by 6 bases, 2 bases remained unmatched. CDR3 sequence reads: CASAQGAGELFF. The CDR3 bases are TGTGCTAGTGCCCAGGGGGCCGGGGAGCTGTTTTTT.

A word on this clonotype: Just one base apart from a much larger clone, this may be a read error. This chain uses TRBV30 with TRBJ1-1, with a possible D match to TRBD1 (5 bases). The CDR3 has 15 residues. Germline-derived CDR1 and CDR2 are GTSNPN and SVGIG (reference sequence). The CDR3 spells CVWTSGHGASEEAFF. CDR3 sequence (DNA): TGTGTCTGGACGTCAGGACATGGGGCCTCTGAGGAAGCTTTCTTT.

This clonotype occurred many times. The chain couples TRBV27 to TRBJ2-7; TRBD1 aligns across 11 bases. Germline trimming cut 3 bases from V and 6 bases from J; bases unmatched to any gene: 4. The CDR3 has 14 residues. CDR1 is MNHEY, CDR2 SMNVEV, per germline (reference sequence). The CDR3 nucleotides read TGTGCCAGCAGTTTGGGACAGGGGGGTCTCGAGCAGTACTTC. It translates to CASSLGQGGLEQYF.

The DNA for the CDR3 is TGTGCCAGCTCCGGCGGCGGGACAGGCGGAAGCTCCTATAATTCACCCCTCCACTTT. It is translated as CASSGGGTGGSSYNSPLHF. The rearrangement uses TRBV6-4 and TRBJ1-6, with TRBD1 matching 8 bases. Trimming removed 8 bases from V and 0 bases from J; junction bases left unmatched: 15. Per germline, CDR1 MRHNA and CDR2 SNTAGT. The CDR3 is 19 amino acids.

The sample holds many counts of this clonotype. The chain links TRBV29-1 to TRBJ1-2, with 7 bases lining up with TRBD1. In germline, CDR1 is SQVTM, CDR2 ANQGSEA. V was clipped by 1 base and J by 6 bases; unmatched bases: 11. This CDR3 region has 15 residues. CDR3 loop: CSVEGRGRSVNGYTF. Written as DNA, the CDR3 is TGCAGCGTTGAAGGGAGGGGGCGAAGCGTTAATGGCTACACCTTC. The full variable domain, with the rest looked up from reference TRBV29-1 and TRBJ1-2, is SAVISQKPSRDICQRGTSLTIQCQVDSQVTMMFWYRQQPGQSLTLIATANQGSEATYESGFVIDKFPISRPNLTFSTLTVSNMSPEDSSIYLCSVEGRGRSVNGYTFGSGTRLTVV.

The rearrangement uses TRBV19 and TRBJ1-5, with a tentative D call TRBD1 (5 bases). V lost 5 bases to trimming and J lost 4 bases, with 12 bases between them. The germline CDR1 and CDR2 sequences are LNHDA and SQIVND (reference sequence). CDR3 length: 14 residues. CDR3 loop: CASSLTKGNQPQHF. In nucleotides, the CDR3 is TGTGCCAGTAGTCTAACAAAGGGGAATCAGCCCCAGCATTTT.

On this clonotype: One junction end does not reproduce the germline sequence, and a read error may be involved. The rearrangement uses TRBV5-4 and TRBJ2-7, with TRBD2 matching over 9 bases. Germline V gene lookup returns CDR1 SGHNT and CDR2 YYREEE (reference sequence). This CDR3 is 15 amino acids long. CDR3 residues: CVSSLLAGSSYEQYF. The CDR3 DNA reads TGTGTCAGCAGCTTGCTAGCGGGAAGCTCCTACGAGCAGTACTTC.

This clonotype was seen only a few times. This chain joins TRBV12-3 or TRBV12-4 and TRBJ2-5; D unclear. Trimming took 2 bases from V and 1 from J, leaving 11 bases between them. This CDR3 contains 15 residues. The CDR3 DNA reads TGTGCCAGCAGTTTATCCCCCCCCCCCCAAGAGACCCAGTACTTC. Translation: CASSLSPPPQETQYF.

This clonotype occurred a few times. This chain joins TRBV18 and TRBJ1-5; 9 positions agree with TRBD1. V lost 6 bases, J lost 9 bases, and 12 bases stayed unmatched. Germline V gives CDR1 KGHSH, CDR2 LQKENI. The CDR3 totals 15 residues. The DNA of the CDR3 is TGTGCCAGCTCGCCGGGACAGGGCGCCCACTGGCCCCAGCATTTT. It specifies CASSPGQGAHWPQHF. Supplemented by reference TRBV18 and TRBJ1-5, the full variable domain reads NAGVMQNPRHLVRRRGQEARLRCSPMKGHSHVYWYRQLPEEGLKFMVYLQKENIIDESGMPKERFSAEFPKEGPSILRIQQVVRGDSAAYFCASSPGQGAHWPQHFGDGTRLSIL.

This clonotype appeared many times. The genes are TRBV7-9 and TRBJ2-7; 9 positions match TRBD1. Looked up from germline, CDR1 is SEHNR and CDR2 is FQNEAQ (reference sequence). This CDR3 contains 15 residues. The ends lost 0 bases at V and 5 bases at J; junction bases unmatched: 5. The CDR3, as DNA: TGTGCCAGCAGCTTAGCCGGGACAGGGTCTAACGAGCAGTACTTC. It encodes CASSLAGTGSNEQYF. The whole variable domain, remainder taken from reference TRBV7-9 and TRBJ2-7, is DTGVSQNPRHKITKRGQNVTFRCDPISEHNRLYWYRQTLGQGPEFLTYFQNEAQLEKSRLLSDRFSAERPKGSFSTLEIQRTEQGDSAMYLCASSLAGTGSNEQYFGPGTRLTVT.